This T cell receptor (beta chain) originates from a study of Graves' ophthalmopathy and Graves' hyperthyroidism. The germline V gene encodes CDR1 SGHNT and CDR2 YENEEA. V lost 10 bases and J lost 5, with 17 bases in between. The CDR3 covers 13 residues. TCR beta CDR3 amplification used RNA transcripts. HTBI-primed first-round RT-PCR preceded second-round multiplex PCR. In TCRdb, the multiplex PCR reads were re-called with MiXCR into one record per CDR3 protein. The sample records about 1.1 million distinct CDR3 sequences, about 40% being singletons. Study-wide points: From stable hyperthyroidism, ophthalmopathy was separated by a 13-signature model with 85% to 90% sensitivity and approximately 81% specificity.

A remark on this clonotype: Antigen specificity is unknown.

The gene calls are TRBV11-3 and TRBJ1-1; D gene ambiguous. The specimen was peripheral blood or thyroid tissue (not recorded which). The origin of this receptor is an adult man with Graves' hyperthyroidism. CDR3 residues: CANYLGRETEAFF. The CDR3 bases are TGTGCCAACTATCTCGGACGAGAGACTGAAGCTTTCTTT.